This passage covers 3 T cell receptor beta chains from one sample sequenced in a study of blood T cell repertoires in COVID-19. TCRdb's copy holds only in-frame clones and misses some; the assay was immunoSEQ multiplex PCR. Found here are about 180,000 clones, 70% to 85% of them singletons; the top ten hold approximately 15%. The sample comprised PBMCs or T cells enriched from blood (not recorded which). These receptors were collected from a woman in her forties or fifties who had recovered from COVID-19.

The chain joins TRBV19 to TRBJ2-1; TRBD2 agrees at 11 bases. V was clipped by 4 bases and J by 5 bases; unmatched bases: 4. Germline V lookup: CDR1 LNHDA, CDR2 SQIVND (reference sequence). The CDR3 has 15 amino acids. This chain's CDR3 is CASSTTSGGHNEQFF. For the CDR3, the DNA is TGTGCCAGTAGTACTACTAGCGGGGGACACAATGAGCAGTTCTTC.

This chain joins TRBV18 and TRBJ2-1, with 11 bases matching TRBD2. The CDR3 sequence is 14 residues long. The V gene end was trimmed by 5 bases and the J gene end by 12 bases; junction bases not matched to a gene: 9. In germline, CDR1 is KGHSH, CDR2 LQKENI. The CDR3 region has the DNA TGTGCCAGCTCAGAAGCCCGTAGCGGGAGGGTGCAGTTCTTC. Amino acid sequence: CASSEARSGRVQFF.

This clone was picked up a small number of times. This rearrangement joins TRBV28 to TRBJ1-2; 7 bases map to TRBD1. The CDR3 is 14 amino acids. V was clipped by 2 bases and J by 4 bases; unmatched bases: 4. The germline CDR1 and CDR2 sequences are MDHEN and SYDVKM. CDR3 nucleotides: TGTGCCAGCAGTTTAACAGGGGACGCCTATGGCTACACCTTC. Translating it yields CASSLTGDAYGYTF.